A selection of T cell receptor beta chains follows, all from one sample in a study of radiotherapy plus CTLA-4 blockade in lung cancer. Generated by immunoSEQ multiplex PCR, the TCRdb table keeps only in-frame clones and is missing some. The sample lists tens of thousands of clones; 70% to 90% were seen once. Material: peripheral blood, obtained from a patient treated with radiotherapy plus ipilimumab. Receptor source: a human donor with non-small cell lung cancer who had a partial response to radiotherapy plus ipilimumab. Both conserved end residues are part of each CDR3. A D gene is named only where the DNA matches it firmly. Some rows have no size entry. The others give once, few or many, or a class for an expanded clone.

once,TRBJ1-2,TRBV29-1,NA,TGCAGCGCCGGGAGGGGAGCTAACTATGGCTACACCTTC,CSAGRGANYGYTF
NA,TRBJ2-1,TRBV15,TRBD1,TGTGCCACCAGCAGAGATCCCCGGACAGGGGTTCTCAATGAGCAGTTCTTC,CATSRDPRTGVLNEQFF
once,TRBJ2-3,TRBV29-1,TRBD2,TGCAGCGTTGTCCGACGACTAGCGGGAGTTTCAGATACGCAGTATTTT,CSVVRRLAGVSDTQYF
once,TRBJ1-1,TRBV7-9,NA,TGTGCCAGCAGCTTAACCCAGGGCATGACTTTCTTT,CASSLTQGMTFF
NA,TRBJ1-5,TRBV6-5,TRBD1,TGTGCCAGCAGTTACTCCACGCCAGGGGGCCGGGAGCCCCAGCATTTT,CASSYSTPGGREPQHF
NA,TRBJ2-3,TRBV7-9,NA,TGTGCCAGCAGCTTAATAAGCACAGATACGCAGTATTTT,CASSLISTDTQYF
NA,TRBJ2-5,TRBV7-9,NA,TGTGCCAGCAGCTTAGTACGGGGCCAAGAGACCCAGTACTTC,CASSLVRGQETQYF
NA,TRBJ1-2,TRBV6-1,NA,TGTGCCAGCAGTGAGCCAGGCCTCGTGGGCTACACCTTC,CASSEPGLVGYTF
NA,TRBJ2-7,TRBV6-1,NA,TGTGCCAGCAGTCCCTGGGCTGGCTACGAGCAGTACTTC,CASSPWAGYEQYF
NA,TRBJ2-1,TRBV11-3,NA,TGTGCCAGCAGCTTCCAGGGGTTGTCCTACAATGAGCAGTTCTTC,CASSFQGLSYNEQFF
NA,TRBJ1-5,TRBV6-1,NA,TGTGCCAGCAGTCTCCGGGACACGGGCAATCAGCCCCAGCATTTT,CASSLRDTGNQPQHF
NA,TRBJ2-7,TRBV9,TRBD2,TGTGCCAGCAGCGTTAGCGCGGGGGGCGCTTACGAGCAGTACTTC,CASSVSAGGAYEQYF
NA,TRBJ1-5,TRBV2,TRBD1,TGTGCCAGCAGTTGGGACAGGGACCTTCAGCCCCAGCATTTT,CASSWDRDLQPQHF
NA,TRBJ2-2,TRBV19,NA,TGTGCCAGTAGTTACAACCCGAACACCGGGGAGCTGTTTTTT,CASSYNPNTGELFF
NA,TRBJ2-2,TRBV6-4,NA,TGTGCCAGCAGGCCGAGTAACACCGGGGAGCTGTTTTTT,CASRPSNTGELFF
NA,TRBJ2-3,TRBV19,NA,TGTGCCAGTAGGGAGGGCCCAGATACGCAGTATTTT,CASREGPDTQYF
NA,TRBJ1-1,TRBV5-1,NA,TGCGCCAGCAGCTTGGATGGACAGTGGGGGACATCTTTCTTT,CASSLDGQWGTSFF
NA,TRBJ2-5,TRBV30,TRBD1,TGTGCCTGGGACTCGACAGGGGGTGAATCGGAGACCCAGTACTTC,CAWDSTGGESETQYF
NA,TRBJ1-2,TRBV27,NA,TGTGCCAGCAGTTCATCCCATGGCGGGGGCTACACCTTC,CASSSSHGGGYTF
NA,TRBJ2-1,TRBV6-4,TRBD2,TGTGCCAGCAGTGACTCTATTCCGGGACTAGCGGGAGTCAATGAGCAGTTCTTC,CASSDSIPGLAGVNEQFF
NA,TRBJ1-1,TRBV25-1,NA,TGTGCCAGCAGTCCCCTCGGGGGGTCCCACACTGAAGCTTTCTTT,CASSPLGGSHTEAFF
NA,TRBJ1-1,TRBV28,NA,TGTGCCAGCAGTGAATGGACAGCTCGGAACACTGAAGCTTTCTTT,CASSEWTARNTEAFF
NA,TRBJ1-1,TRBV18,NA,TGTGCCAGCTCACCATACCAGGAAAACACTGAAGCTTTCTTT,CASSPYQENTEAFF
few,TRBJ1-5,TRBV6-6,TRBD1,TGTGCCAGCACTCCAAAGGGACAGGGCAATCAGCCCCAGCATTTT,CASTPKGQGNQPQHF
NA,TRBJ2-3,TRBV28,TRBD1,TGTGCCAGCAGCAGAATGACAGGGGGAGTCGGAGATACGCAGTATTTT,CASSRMTGGVGDTQYF
NA,TRBJ1-1,TRBV5-4,NA,TGTGCCAGCAGCTGGGGGGGCCAGCGTCAAGCTTTCTTT,CASSWGGQRQAFF
NA,TRBJ2-1,TRBV5-1,TRBD2,TGCGCCAGCATAGCGGGAGGGTCCTACAATGAGCAGTTCTTC,CASIAGGSYNEQFF
NA,TRBJ2-3,TRBV27,TRBD2,TGTGCCAGCAGTTTTGGAGGGAGGGCCAGAGATACGCAGTATTTT,CASSFGGRARDTQYF
NA,TRBJ2-1,TRBV15,NA,TGTGCCACCAGCGACCCGGGACACCAATCCTATGAGCAGTTCTTC,CATSDPGHQSYEQFF
NA,TRBJ2-2,TRBV5-4,NA,TGTGCCAGCAGCCGGGGTAGGTCGAACACCGGGGAGCTGTTTTTT,CASSRGRSNTGELFF
NA,TRBJ2-3,TRBV6-5,NA,TGTGCCAGCAGTTACGGTCAGGGGAGAGGAGCAGATACGCAGTATTTT,CASSYGQGRGADTQYF
NA,TRBJ2-1,TRBV6-5,TRBD2,TGTGCCAGCAGTTACTCTTCGGGAGGGAGAAGTCATGAGCAGTTCTTC,CASSYSSGGRSHEQFF
NA,TRBJ1-2,TRBV6-1,NA,TGTGCCAGCAGTACCCGGAACTATGGCTACACCTTC,CASSTRNYGYTF
NA,TRBJ1-3,TRBV5-6,TRBD1,TGTGCCAGCAGATCAACAGGGGGGAGTTGGGACACCATATATTTT,CASRSTGGSWDTIYF